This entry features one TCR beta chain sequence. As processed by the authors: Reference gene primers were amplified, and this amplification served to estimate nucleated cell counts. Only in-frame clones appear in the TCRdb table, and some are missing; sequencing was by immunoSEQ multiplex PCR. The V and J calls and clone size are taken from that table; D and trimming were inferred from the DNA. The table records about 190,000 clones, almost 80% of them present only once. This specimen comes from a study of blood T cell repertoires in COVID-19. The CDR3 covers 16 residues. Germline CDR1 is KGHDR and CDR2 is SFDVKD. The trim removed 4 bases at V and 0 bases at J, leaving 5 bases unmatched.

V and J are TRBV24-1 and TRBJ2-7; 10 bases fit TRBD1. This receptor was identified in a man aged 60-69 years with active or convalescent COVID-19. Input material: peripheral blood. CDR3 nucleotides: TGTGCCACCAGTGACTCGGGACAGGGGAGCTCCTACGAGCAGTACTTC. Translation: CATSDSGQGSSYEQYF.